The clone carrying this T cell receptor beta chain was seen a handful of times. Its antigen remains unidentified. The CDR3 is 16 residues long. After removal of 4 bases from V and 0 bases from J, the junction contained 7 bases not matched to a gene. Germline V lookup: CDR1 SGHAT, CDR2 FQNNGV. This entry is derived from a study of T cell repertoires in cytomegalovirus infection. In the study overall: Public TCR beta signatures marked donors with CMV infection and the matching HLA.

TCRdb analysed the reads with MiXCR anew, one entry per CDR3 protein. The sample holds about 440,000 distinct CDR3 sequences, about 33% seen once. Overall study results and limits: The response measured ex vivo was dominated by TCR beta clonotypes (HLA-C-restricted and CMV-specific). Summed frequency of public TCR beta families distinguished CMV carriers with the relevant HLA.

The gene calls are TRBV11-2 and TRBJ1-2; TRBD1 matches 8 bases. The sample was PBMCs. The receptor was derived from a human donor in good health (CMV status not recorded). Some clones in this sample may be carry-over from other donors' samples. CDR3 region: CASSSGDRKANYGYTF. For the CDR3, the DNA is TGTGCCAGCAGCTCCGGGGACAGGAAAGCTAACTATGGCTACACCTTC.